These 22 T cell receptor delta chains originate from one sample sequenced in a study of gamma-delta T cells after stem cell transplantation. TCRdb re-analyzed the RT-PCR reads via CATT. The sample lists roughly 1,600 delta-chain clones; about 1.5% were seen once. The sample consisted of gamma-delta T cells. Receptor source: a human donor. It is not recorded whose cells these are; they may come from a transplant donor.

On this clone: The protein held in TCRdb is that of a much larger clone and does not match this DNA's translation at residue 3, likely because of a read error; the protein shown is translated from the DNA. The V gene is TRDV2, the J gene TRDJ1; 12 positions match TRDD3. The CDR3 totals 15 residues. Per germline, CDR1 GEAIGNYY and CDR2 EKD. In DNA, the CDR3 is TGTGCCCGTGACCCCTTACTGGGGGATACCGGTAAACTCATCTTT. Its translation: CARDPLLGDTGKLIF.

This clone came up a few times. The protein held in TCRdb is that of a much larger clone and does not match this DNA's translation at residue 12, likely because of a read error; the protein shown is translated from the DNA. The sample holds other DNA sequences that translate to the same CDR3. This chain joins TRDV2 and TRDJ1, with D tentatively TRDD3 (6 bases). This CDR3 has 18 residues. Germline V lookup: CDR1 GEAIGNYY, CDR2 EKD. CDR3 nucleotide sequence: TGTGCCTGTGACCCCGTTGGGGATCGTAAGCACCCCACCGATAAGCTCATCTTT. Translating gives CACDPVGDRKHPTDKLIF.

This clone was counted only a few times. This likely reflects a read error, since a far larger clone is one base away. Other DNA sequences in the same sample also yield this CDR3. The rearrangement links TRDV2 to TRDJ1; perhaps TRDD3 as D (6 bases). Germline V CDR1 and CDR2: GEAIGNYY, EKD. CDR3 length: 18 amino acids. DNA of the CDR3: TGCGCCTGTGACACCGTTCTGGGGACGCCCTTGTACACCGATAAACTCATCTTT. It specifies CACDTVLGTPLYTDKLIF.

Comments on this clone: This sample also contains other DNA sequences that code for the same CDR3. This chain links TRDV2 with TRDJ1, with TRDD3 matching 8 bases. Looked up from germline, CDR1 is GEAIGNYY and CDR2 is EKD. The CDR3 is made up of 15 amino acids. V shed 4 bases, J shed 0 bases, and the junction held 6 bases outside the gene matches. Here the CDR3 DNA reads TGTGCCTGTGATGTACTGGGGGCGTACACCGATAAACTCATCTTT. It encodes CACDVLGAYTDKLIF.

This clone came up a few times. TCRdb pairs this DNA with a much larger clone's protein that differs at residue 10, likely a read error; the protein shown was translated from the DNA. This chain connects TRDV3 to TRDJ3; D might be TRDD2 (6 bases). Germline V CDR1 and CDR2: TVYSNPD, GDNSRS (reference sequence). The CDR3 has 15 residues. CDR3 protein: CAFSLSSWDPRQMFF. The CDR3 DNA sequence: TGTGCCTTTAGCTTATCTTCCTGGGACCCCCGACAGATGTTTTTC.

This clone is categorized as medium-sized. A far larger clone is off by one base, so a read error is likely. The rearrangement links TRDV1 to TRDJ1; TRDD2 is a possible D gene (8 bases). Germline V CDR1 and CDR2: TSWWSYY, QGS. There are 19 residues in the CDR3. Trimming took 5 bases from V and 3 from J, leaving 28 bases between them. CDR3 protein: CALGTPFLILGSGADKLIF. The CDR3 DNA sequence: TGTGCTCTTGGGACCCCCTTCCTAATACTGGGGAGCGGGGCCGATAAACTCATCTTT.

The V gene is TRDV2, the J gene TRDJ1; 7 positions match TRDD3. The V and J ends lost 0 bases and 3 bases, in that order; junction bases with no gene match: 12. Germline V gene data show CDR1 as GEAIGNYY and CDR2 as EKD. The CDR3 length is 17 residues. Written as DNA, the CDR3 is TGTGCCTGTGACACCGTGATACTGGGGAACGGGGCCGATAAACTCATCTTT. Translated: CACDTVILGNGADKLIF.

The chain carries TRDV2 and TRDJ1; 13 bases fit TRDD3. The germline gives CDR1 GEAIGNYY, CDR2 EKD. This CDR3 is 18 amino acids long. The V gene end was trimmed by 2 bases and the J gene end by 5 bases; junction bases not matched to a gene: 13. The CDR3 spells CACDNVLGDTGYGDKLIF. CDR3 nucleotides: TGTGCCTGTGACAACGTACTGGGGGATACGGGTTACGGGGATAAACTCATCTTT.

This clone is termed medium-sized (0.01 to 0.1%). This rearrangement joins TRDV1 to TRDJ1; a possible D gene is TRDD3 (5 bases). CDR3 length: 16 amino acids. V was shortened by 2 bases and J by 1 base, with 14 bases between the two germline ends. Germline lookup yields CDR1 TSWWSYY and CDR2 QGS. As DNA, the CDR3 is TGTGCTCTTGGGGAAACCCCTGGGCGAGTCACCGATAAACTCATCTTT. It encodes CALGETPGRVTDKLIF.

This clone has a handful of counts. Only one base separates this from a far larger clonotype, so it likely reflects a read error. The J gene is TRDJ1, the V gene TRDV1; TRDD3 matches at 9 bases. The germline V gene encodes CDR1 TSWWSYY and CDR2 QGS. The V gene end was trimmed by 0 bases and the J gene end by 3 bases; junction bases not matched to a gene: 26. This CDR3 contains 23 residues. DNA for the CDR3: TGTGCTCTTGGGGAACTGCGGTTGTACTGGGGGACGCCGAGCCGGCCAGACCCCGATAAACTCATCTTT. This gives the protein CALGELRLYWGTPSRPDPDKLIF.

By share, this clone counts as large. The chain has TRDV2 and TRDJ1; 10 bases fit TRDD3. Germline V gene sequence: CDR1 GEAIGNYY, CDR2 EKD. This CDR3 is built from 15 residues. With V trimmed by 1 base and J by 4 bases, 5 bases remained unmatched. CDR3 in DNA: TGTGCCTGTGACACGGTGGGGGATACAGGCGATAAACTCATCTTT. Translated: CACDTVGDTGDKLIF.

The sample holds many counts of this clone. A far bigger clonotype differs at one base, so this is likely a read error. V and J are TRDV2 and TRDJ1; 8 nucleotides agree with TRDD3. Germline CDR1 is GEAIGNYY and CDR2 is EKD. The CDR3 runs 17 residues. The DNA of the CDR3 is TGTGCCTGTGACACGGTAGCTGGGGGACCCTACACCGATAAACCCATCTTT. It yields the protein CACDTVAGGPYTDKPIF.

On this clone: This may stem from a read error, because a much larger clone lies one nucleotide away. Other DNA sequences from this sample encode an identical CDR3 as well. V gene TRDV1 combines with J gene TRDJ1; TRDD3 aligns across 8 bases. The junction had 49 bases not matched to a gene; V was cut back by 4 bases and J by 6 bases. Germline V gives CDR1 TSWWSYY, CDR2 QGS. The CDR3 is 28 amino acids. The CDR3 is CALGAESSRRPSVGTFLAGIRTFHKLIF. Here the CDR3 DNA reads TGTGCTCTTGGGGCCGAGTCCTCTCGTCGACCGTCCGTTGGAACGTTCCTTGCAGGGATACGCACCTTTCATAAACTCATCTTT.

This clone was observed a handful of times. The translation of this DNA and the TCRdb protein of a much larger clone differ at residue 10, probably owing to a read error; the protein shown here is translated from the DNA. The chain has TRDV2 and TRDJ1; D unresolved. Germline V gene sequence: CDR1 GEAIGNYY, CDR2 EKD. CDR3 size: 15 residues. Trimming removed 0 bases at V and 4 bases at J, with 14 bases between. The CDR3 protein is CACDTVSQNIDKLIF. CDR3 bases: TGTGCCTGTGACACCGTATCTCAAAACATCGATAAACTCATCTTT.

Regarding this clone: TCRdb pairs this DNA with a much larger clone's protein that differs at residue 10, likely a read error; the protein shown was translated from the DNA. This chain joins TRDV2 and TRDJ1; D uncertain. Trimming left V 3 bases short and J 6 bases short, with 25 bases between. From germline, CDR1 is GEAIGNYY and CDR2 EKD. The CDR3 sequence is 17 residues long. The CDR3 is CACDAAGPVRTRNKLIF. CDR3 sequence (DNA): TGTGCCTGTGACGCCGCCGGCCCGGTGAGGACAAGGAATAAACTCATCTTT.

Only a few counts were recorded for this clone. A far larger clone is a single base away, which makes a read error likely. The rearrangement uses TRDV2 and TRDJ1; D ambiguous. V gave up 6 bases and J gave up 0 bases, with 13 bases separating them. This CDR3 comprises 14 residues. Looked up from germline, CDR1 is GEAIGNYY and CDR2 is EKD. This CDR3 reads CACHDIAHTDKLIF. CDR3 DNA sequence: TGTGCCTGTCACGACATAGCCCACACCGATAAACTCATCTTT.

In this sample, this clone turned up a few times. The TCRdb protein comes from a much larger clone and disagrees with this DNA's translation at residue 18, likely due to a read error; the protein given here is derived from the DNA. The chain is built from TRDV2 and TRDJ3; D perhaps matches TRDD3 (6 bases). This CDR3 spans 20 amino acids. The germline gives CDR1 GEAIGNYY, CDR2 EKD. CDR3 sequence: CACDPTRGGTLSWDTRQVFF. The CDR3 nucleotides read TGTGCCTGTGACCCAACAAGGGGGGGAACCCTCTCCTGGGACACCCGACAGGTGTTTTTC.

About this clone: The protein TCRdb gives is from a much larger clone and does not agree with this DNA's translation at residue 7, likely a read error; the protein shown here comes from the DNA. This rearrangement joins TRDV2 to TRDJ1; 12 bases align to TRDD3. The CDR3 is 21 amino acids. Unmatched junction bases numbered 16, after V lost 0 bases and J lost 0 bases. Germline loops: CDR1 GEAIGNYY, CDR2 EKD. Written as DNA, the CDR3 is TGTGCCTGTGACACCGTGATGCTGGGGGATACGTCCAACCCGTACACCGATAAACTCATCTTT. This sequence encodes CACDTVMLGDTSNPYTDKLIF.

This clone showed up many times. The junction shows a germline mismatch at one end, possibly a read error. The chain employs TRDV3 and TRDJ1, with 12 bases lining up with TRDD3. The CDR3 length is 17 residues. CDR1 TVYSNPD and CDR2 GDNSRS come from the germline V gene (reference sequence). In DNA, the CDR3 is TGTGCCTCCACCCCCTCCGAGGTACTGGGGGATACCGGTAAACTCATCTTT. Translating it yields CASTPSEVLGDTGKLIF.

By frequency in the sample, this clone is medium-sized (0.01 to 0.1%). The chain employs TRDV1 and TRDJ1; D may be TRDD3 (6 bases). Between the trimmed V and J ends, which lost 5 bases and 3 bases, there was a span of 25 bases. The CDR3 contains 18 residues. Germline V gene lookup returns CDR1 TSWWSYY and CDR2 QGS. CDR3 sequence (DNA): TGTGCTCTTGGGACCGGGACTACGGGGGGAGCAATATCCGATAAACTCATCTTT. Its protein product is CALGTGTTGGAISDKLIF.

Of note for this clone: TCRdb's protein, taken from a much larger clone, differs from this DNA's translation at residue 18, likely owing to a read error; the protein displayed comes from the DNA. The J gene is TRDJ1, the V gene TRDV2, with TRDD3 matching 13 bases. Germline CDR1 and CDR2: GEAIGNYY and EKD. The CDR3 is 21 amino acids. The CDR3 nucleotides are TGTGCCTGTGACACCGTGATACTGGGGGATACGTCCAACCCGTACACCGATAATCTCATCTTT. It specifies CACDTVILGDTSNPYTDNLIF.

In this sample, this clone turned up a few times. This DNA's translation differs at residue 19 from TCRdb's protein, which comes from a much larger clone; a read error is likely, and the protein shown is translated from the DNA. This chain uses TRDV1 with TRDJ1; TRDD3 aligns across 9 bases. The CDR3 runs 23 residues. V lost 0 bases, J lost 7 bases, and 30 bases stayed unmatched. Germline lookup yields CDR1 TSWWSYY and CDR2 QGS. The CDR3 is CALGELRLYWGTPSRPDSGKLIF. The CDR3 nucleotides read TGTGCTCTTGGGGAACTGCGGTTGTACTGGGGGACGCCGAGCCGGCCAGACTCCGGTAAACTCATCTTT.